This T cell receptor (beta chain) is from a study of T cell responses to AZD1222 COVID-19 vaccine (dated by TCRdb to about 2021). A note on the overall study: Because spike-specific TCR depth and breadth did not differ between the two schedules, AZD1222 recipients who got a second dose at roughly 4 weeks were pooled with those who got a second dose at roughly 12 weeks. TCR sequencing was performed for roughly 250 trial participants, of whom approximately 200 were given two doses of AZD1222 and 26 were given two doses of MenACWY control vaccine. Trial participants were enrolled by age into 18-55, 56-69 and 70-plus year subgroups, with roughly 160, 29 and 62 TCR-sequenced participants respectively. The study at large found these results: The vaccine-associated CD4 TCRs covered the entire spike protein, and the dominant responses fell in regions 160-218 and 743-854. Participants were mostly white British and included more females than males, and it was suggested by the authors that clonal diversity may have been underestimated. Because no day 14 peak-response samples were available, the repertoires could be characterized only after the peak T cell response. The 56-69-year group was small, and its depth increase did not reach significance, likely because of low power. Nearly half of unique spike-specific TCRs reportedly recognized epitopes outside regions mutated in the B.1.351 and B.1.1.7 variants. After two AZD1222 doses, both the breadth and the depth of spike-specific TCRs were significantly higher than at day 0 and than in MenACWY recipients. Conclusions about previously exposed vaccinees are limited because only six or seven AZD1222 recipients were SARS-CoV-2 seropositive at baseline.

The CDR3 regions of human TCRbeta chains were analyzed by immunosequencing. As for the original processing: TCRs in the repertoires were compared against a reference library of SARS-CoV-2-specific TCRs that had been generated with the MIRA antigen-specificity platform. Breadth was defined as the fraction of unique TCRs that were SARS-CoV-2-associated. Depth was defined as the fraction of total T cells that were SARS-CoV-2-associated. Using the MIRA data, each spike-specific TCR was mapped to the spike region that the TCR reacts to and placed in a CD4 or CD8 class. Log10-transformed breadth and depth values were compared by one-way ANOVA with Sidak's multiple comparisons tests. This is the immuneACCESS table as TCRdb keeps it, with only in-frame sequences that have V and J called. A part of the clones is gone; compared with another copy, unresolved V genes explain less than half, and the rest is unexplained. V and J calls and clone size are copied from that table; D and trimming were computed from the DNA. This sample lists around 100,000 clones; approximately 90% were detected once. The top ten clones comprise approximately 7% of the sample.

CDR1 and CDR2, per the germline V gene, are SGDLS and YYNGEE. The CDR3 covers 14 residues, taking in both the cysteine and the phenylalanine. Only the CDR3 DNA is retained, 42 bases long and in frame from the first base. Here V drops 4 bases and J drops 5 bases, and the junction holds 5 bases not matched to any gene. The time point tag for this specimen amounts to: baseline before first vaccination. Samples from vaccinated people were obtained from the UK trials COV001 and COV002, which included a single-blind randomized controlled phase 2/3 trial of AZD1222 (ChAdOx1 nCoV-19) in healthy adults. For TCRbeta chain sequencing, PBMC samples were collected from trial participants at day 0 and at day 28 after the second dose. Worth noting for this clone: The antigen it recognizes is unknown. No base quality information exists; no much larger clone differs at one position.

The TCR sequence derives from an adult in good health. The receptor chain draws on TRBV9 and TRBJ2-7; TRBD1 lines up with 11 middle nucleotides. Source: peripheral blood, taken on day 0 of AZD1222 vaccination. The sequenced DNA is TGTGCCAGCAGCATAAGGACAGGGGGCGACGAGCAGTACTTC. Its protein reads: CASSIRTGGDEQYF.